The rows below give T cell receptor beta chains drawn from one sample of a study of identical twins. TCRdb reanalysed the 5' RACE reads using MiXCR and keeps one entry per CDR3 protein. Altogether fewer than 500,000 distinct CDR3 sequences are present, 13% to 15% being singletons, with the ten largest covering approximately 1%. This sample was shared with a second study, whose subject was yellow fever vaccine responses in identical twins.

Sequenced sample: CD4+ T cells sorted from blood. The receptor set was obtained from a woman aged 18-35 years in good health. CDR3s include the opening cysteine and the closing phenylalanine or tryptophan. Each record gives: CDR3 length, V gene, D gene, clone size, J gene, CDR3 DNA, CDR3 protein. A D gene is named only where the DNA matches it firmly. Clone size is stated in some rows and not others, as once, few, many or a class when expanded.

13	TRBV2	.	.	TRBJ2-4	TGTGCCAGCAGCCTGGGGCCGGGAGACATTCAGTACTTC	CASSLGPGDIQYF
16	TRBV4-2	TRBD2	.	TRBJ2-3	TGTGCCAGCAGCCGAACGGCGGGAGACCCGACAGATACGCAGTATTTT	CASSRTAGDPTDTQYF
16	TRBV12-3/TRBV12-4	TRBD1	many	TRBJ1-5	TGTGCCAGCAGCCTGACAGGGGGCATTAGCAATCAGCCCCAGCATTTT	CASSLTGGISNQPQHF
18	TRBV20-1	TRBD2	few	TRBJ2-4	TGCAGTGCTAGGATAGGACTAGCGGGAGGCATAGCCAAAAACATTCAGTACTTC	CSARIGLAGGIAKNIQYF
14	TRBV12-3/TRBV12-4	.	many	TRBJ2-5	TGTGCCAGCAGCTTAGCCAGGATTGGGGAGACCCAGTACTTC	CASSLARIGETQYF
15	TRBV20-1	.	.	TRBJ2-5	TGCAGTGCTAGAGGAGGGCCAAAAGACTGGGAGACCCAGTACTTC	CSARGGPKDWETQYF
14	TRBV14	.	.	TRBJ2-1	TGTGCCAGCAGCCAAGATTACAGGGCCAATGAGCAGTTCTTC	CASSQDYRANEQFF
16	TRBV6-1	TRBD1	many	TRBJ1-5	TGTGCCAGCAGTCCCACGGACAGGGGAGGCAATCAGCCCCAGCATTTT	CASSPTDRGGNQPQHF
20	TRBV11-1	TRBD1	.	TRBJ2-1	TGTGCCAGCAGATCACTCCGGGACAGGGGTAGGGTAGCGGTCCACAATGAGCAGTTCTTC	CASRSLRDRGRVAVHNEQFF
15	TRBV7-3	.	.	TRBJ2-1	TGTGCCAGCAGCCTAGAGCCCAGGGTAGGGAATGAGCAGTTCTTC	CASSLEPRVGNEQFF
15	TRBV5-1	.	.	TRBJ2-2	TGCGCCAGCAGCTTACGGGAGAGCCCCACCGGGGAGCTGTTTTTT	CASSLRESPTGELFF
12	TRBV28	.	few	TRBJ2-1	TGTGCCAGCAGTATGGGCTACAATGAGCAGTTCTTC	CASSMGYNEQFF
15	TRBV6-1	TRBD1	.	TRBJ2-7	TGTGCCAGCAAACTGCTGACAGGGGATCTTTACGAGCAGTACTTC	CASKLLTGDLYEQYF
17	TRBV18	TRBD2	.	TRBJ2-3	TGTGCCAGCTCATCGACTAGCGGGAGGCCTAGCACAGATACGCAGTATTTT	CASSSTSGRPSTDTQYF
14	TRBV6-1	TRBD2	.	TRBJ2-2	TGTGCCAGCAGTGCACCCGGGGGGGCCGGGGAGCTGTTTTTT	CASSAPGGAGELFF
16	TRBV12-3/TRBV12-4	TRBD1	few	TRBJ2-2	TGTGCCAGCACCCACCTCCGGGACAGGGGGGCCGGGGAGCTGTTTTTT	CASTHLRDRGAGELFF
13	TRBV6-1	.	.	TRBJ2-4	TGTGCCAGCAGTGAAAGTTTCAAAAACATTCAGTACTTC	CASSESFKNIQYF
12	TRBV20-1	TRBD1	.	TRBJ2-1	TGCAGCACCTCGACAGGGTTCTATGAGCAGTTCTTC	CSTSTGFYEQFF
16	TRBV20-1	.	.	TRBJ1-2	TGCAGTGCTAGAATCAGGGTTTCAGTTAAACCCTATGGCTACACCTTC	CSARIRVSVKPYGYTF
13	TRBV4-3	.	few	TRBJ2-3	TGCGCCAGCAGCGAAGATGGCCCAGATACGCAGTATTTT	CASSEDGPDTQYF
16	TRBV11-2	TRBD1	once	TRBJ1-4	TGTGCCAGCAGCTCGATCGGGACAGGTCGTAATGAAAAACTGTTTTTT	CASSSIGTGRNEKLFF
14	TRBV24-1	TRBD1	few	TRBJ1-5	TGTGCCACCAGTGACGGACAGGGGCCAAGAGCCCAGCATTTT	CATSDGQGPRAQHF
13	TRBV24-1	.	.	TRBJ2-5	TGTGCCACCAGTGATGGGGGTGGAGAGACCCAGTACTTC	CATSDGGGETQYF
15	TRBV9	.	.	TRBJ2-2	TGTGCCAGCAGCGTAGAGGTGGGGGTCACCGGGGAGCTGTTTTTT	CASSVEVGVTGELFF
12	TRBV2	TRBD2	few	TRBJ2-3	TGTGCCAGCAAGAGAGGGACTAGCGGGGGGTATTTT	CASKRGTSGGYF
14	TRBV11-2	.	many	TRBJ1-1	TGTGCCAGCAGCTTAGTACTTGCGAACACTGAAGCTTTCTTT	CASSLVLANTEAFF
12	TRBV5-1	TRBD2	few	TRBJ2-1	TGCGCCAGCAGCTTTGCGGGAGAGGGGCAGTTCTTC	CASSFAGEGQFF
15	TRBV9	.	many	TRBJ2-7	TGTGCCAGCAGCGTAGGGGCTAGCGCGCACTACGAGCAGTACTTC	CASSVGASAHYEQYF
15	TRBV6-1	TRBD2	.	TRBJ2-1	TGTGCCAGCTCCGCCGGGACTAGCGAGTACAATGAGCAGTTCTTC	CASSAGTSEYNEQFF
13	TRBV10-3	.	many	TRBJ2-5	TGTGCCATCAGTGAACGGACCCAAGAGACCCAGTACTTC	CAISERTQETQYF
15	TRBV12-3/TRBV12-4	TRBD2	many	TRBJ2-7	TGTGCCAGCAGTTTTCCTAGCGGGGCGACCTACGAGCAGTACTTC	CASSFPSGATYEQYF
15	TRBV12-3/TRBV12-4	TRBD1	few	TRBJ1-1	TGTGCCAGCAGTAGGGGACAGGGGGCAGACACTGAAGCTTTCTTT	CASSRGQGADTEAFF
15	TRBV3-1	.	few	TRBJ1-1	TGTGCCAGCAGCCTCCTCAGCCGCTCGAACACTGAAGCTTTCTTT	CASSLLSRSNTEAFF
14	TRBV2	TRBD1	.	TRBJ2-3	TGTGCCAGCAATAACAGGGGGCCAACAGATACGCAGTATTTT	CASNNRGPTDTQYF